This T cell receptor (beta chain) derives from a study of cytomegalovirus exposure and HLA in healthy donors. Study information: For the approximately 400 genotyped donors, more than 65% fell within the Caucasian-associated ancestry cluster. The study's findings and limits: A reported reduction in N-insertions relative to the roughly 700-donor mean was seen in an Asian-associated ancestry cluster in a later analysis. Analyses of presence/absence relied on an assumption of roughly uniform sequencing depth across donors. When analyzed later, the rates of TCR association showed variation by HLA locus, with DRB1 the most and HLA-C the fewest.

PCR was performed using 60 Vbeta and 13 Jbeta primers. Data came from immunoSEQ multiplex PCR; TCRdb stores just in-frame clones and leaves some out. The sample comprises roughly 120,000 clones, around 77% of which are singletons, and around 4.9% rests with the top ten. As for this clone: Its antigen is as yet unknown.

Trimming pared 6 bases from V and 6 bases from J, leaving 15 bases between. CDR3 length: 14 amino acids. From germline, CDR1 is MDHEN and CDR2 SYDVKM. This receptor was obtained from a man between 45 and 60 years old in good health and CMV-seropositive. The sample was PBMCs. This chain joins TRBV28 and TRBJ1-5, with D perhaps TRBD1 (5 bases). CDR3 DNA sequence: TGTGCCAGCAGACGAAGGGAGGGGCGTCAGCCCCAGCATTTT. Amino acid sequence: CASRRREGRQPQHF.